This paragraph covers one TCR beta chain sequence. This sample is part of a study of blood T cell repertoires in COVID-19. This CDR3 comprises 16 residues. The V and J ends lost 1 base and 4 bases, in that order; junction bases with no gene match: 10. Germline CDR1 is SGHTA and CDR2 is FQGNSA. TCRdb keeps only in-frame clones here, not all; method: immunoSEQ multiplex PCR. The table records over 55,000 clones, about four fifths of them present only once. The sample taken for sequencing was peripheral blood. This receptor was identified in a man aged 50-59 years with active COVID-19. The chain links TRBV7-2 to TRBJ2-7, with TRBD1 identical over 7 bases. The CDR3 DNA follows: TGTGCCAGCAGCTTAGAAGGGGGCGGCTACCATTACGAGCAGTACTTC. This codes for CASSLEGGGYHYEQYF.